Listed below are T cell receptor beta chains from one sample, sequenced in a study of blood T cells in healthy people across ages. TCRdb itself ran the 5' RACE reads through MiXCR, one entry per CDR3 protein. Here the sample spans fewer than 950,000 distinct CDR3 sequences, about 53% being singletons. The sample taken for sequencing was blood. The receptors originated from an elderly man in good health. Each CDR3 is given with its conserved first and last residue. A D gene is named only where the DNA matches it firmly. The size field is filled for only some rows; it gives once, few, many or a size class.

J gene,V gene,clone size,D gene,CDR3 protein,CDR3 DNA
TRBJ2-5,TRBV29-1,NA,TRBD1,CSGGTLQGARETQYF,TGCAGCGGTGGAACCCTACAGGGGGCAAGAGAGACCCAGTACTTC
TRBJ2-5,TRBV15,NA,NA,CATSRGITGAQETQYF,TGTGCCACCAGCAGGGGAATAACGGGGGCCCAAGAGACCCAGTACTTC
TRBJ1-2,TRBV18,once,TRBD1,CASSEGQGFNYGYTF,TGTGCCAGCTCAGAGGGACAGGGATTTAACTATGGCTACACCTTC
TRBJ1-2,TRBV3-1,once,NA,CASSFGSGYTF,TGTGCCAGCAGTTTCGGTAGCGGCTACACCTTC
TRBJ2-3,TRBV7-3,NA,NA,CASSPTPRGWFDTDTQYF,TGTGCCAGCAGCCCTACCCCCAGGGGATGGTTTGACACAGATACGCAGTATTTT
TRBJ2-3,TRBV7-2,NA,TRBD2,CASILGGSTDKQYF,TGTGCCAGCATCTTAGGCGGGAGCACAGATAAGCAGTATTTT
TRBJ2-2,TRBV10-1,few,TRBD2,CASSESRTGGTGELFF,TGCGCCAGCAGTGAGTCGAGGACGGGAGGCACCGGGGAGCTGTTTTTT
TRBJ2-7,TRBV21-1,NA,NA,CASSKIRECSYEQYF,TGTGCCAGCAGCAAAATAAGGGAATGCTCCTACGAGCAGTACTTC
TRBJ2-1,TRBV20-1,NA,TRBD2,CSVQTSGSWSGNEQFF,TGCAGTGTTCAGACTAGCGGGAGCTGGTCGGGAAATGAGCAGTTCTTC
TRBJ2-3,TRBV4-1,NA,NA,CASSQPQGKHRYAYF,TGCGCCAGCAGCCAGCCTCAGGGGAAACACAGATACGCGTATTTT
TRBJ2-1,TRBV12-3/TRBV12-4,NA,NA,CASSGQQEGYNEQFF,TGTGCCAGCAGTGGCCAGCAGGAGGGTTACAATGAGCAGTTCTTC
TRBJ2-1,TRBV20-1,NA,TRBD2,CSSRQGSGRRNKQFF,TGCAGTTCGAGACAGGGTAGCGGGAGAAGGAATAAGCAGTTCTTC
TRBJ2-1,TRBV6-5,NA,NA,CASSGFPYNEQFF,TGTGCCAGCAGCGGGTTCCCCTACAATGAGCAGTTCTTC
TRBJ1-2,TRBV9,NA,TRBD1,CASSADRPGQGFRGYTF,TGTGCCAGCAGCGCTGATAGACCGGGACAGGGGTTTCGTGGCTACACCTTC
TRBJ2-6,TRBV7-9,NA,NA,CASSLALSSSAANVLTF,TGTGCCAGCAGCTTAGCGCTAAGTAGCTCTGCGGCCAACGTCCTGACTTTC
TRBJ2-2,TRBV15,NA,NA,CATSRPGWDFNTGELFF,TGTGCCACCAGCAGACCGGGGTGGGATTTTAACACCGGGGAGCTGTTTTTT
TRBJ2-3,TRBV6-1,NA,TRBD2,CASSEWPSGRAGTDTQYF,TGTGCCAGCAGTGAATGGCCTAGCGGGAGGGCCGGGACAGATACGCAGTATTTT
TRBJ1-5,TRBV5-6,few,TRBD1,CASSLGGTGLNQPQHF,TGTGCCAGCAGCTTGGGAGGGACAGGCCTTAACCAGCCCCAGCATTTT
TRBJ2-5,TRBV5-6,NA,NA,CASSIEETQYF,TGTGCCAGCAGCATTGAAGAGACCCAGTACTTC
TRBJ2-7,TRBV20-1,NA,NA,CSARPGTGRGEQYF,TGCAGTGCTAGACCCGGGACTGGGAGAGGGGAGCAGTACTTC
TRBJ2-7,TRBV10-3,NA,NA,CAISEGTDNEQYF,TGTGCCATCAGTGAGGGTACGGACAATGAGCAGTACTTC
TRBJ2-2,TRBV6-5,NA,TRBD2,CASSQFGRHTGELFF,TGTGCCAGCAGCCAATTCGGGAGGCACACCGGGGAGCTGTTTTTT
TRBJ1-2,TRBV9,NA,TRBD1,CASSAGQGATGYTF,TGTGCCAGCAGCGCGGGACAGGGGGCAACTGGCTACACCTTC
TRBJ2-7,TRBV10-3,NA,NA,CAISEAPGLPEGEQYF,TGTGCCATCAGTGAGGCTCCGGGACTCCCCGAGGGCGAGCAGTACTTC
TRBJ2-5,TRBV11-2,NA,TRBD2,CASSPPGLADEYF,TGTGCCAGCAGCCCACCCGGACTAGCGGATGAGTACTTC
TRBJ2-3,TRBV11-2,NA,NA,CASSSPDPQYF,TGTGCCAGCAGCTCACCGGACCCGCAGTATTTT
TRBJ2-5,TRBV12-3/TRBV12-4,once,TRBD2,CASSLTSGRGDNEQYF,TGTGCCAGCAGTTTGACTAGCGGGAGGGGGGACAATGAGCAGTACTTC
TRBJ2-1,TRBV11-3,NA,NA,CASSLGGTKSEQFF,TGTGCCAGCAGCTTAGGGGGGACCAAAAGCGAGCAGTTCTTC
TRBJ2-1,TRBV5-1,NA,TRBD2,CASSLERASGGGDEQFF,TGCGCCAGCAGCTTGGAGAGGGCTAGCGGAGGTGGGGATGAGCAGTTCTTC
TRBJ1-5,TRBV10-3,few,NA,CAVGGIRQPQHF,TGTGCCGTCGGTGGGATAAGGCAGCCCCAGCATTTT
TRBJ2-5,TRBV24-1,few,TRBD1,CATSDSGQGQETQYF,TGTGCCACCAGTGATTCCGGACAGGGACAAGAGACCCAGTACTTC
TRBJ1-4,TRBV20-1,NA,NA,CSAAPPGRGNEKLFF,TGCAGTGCTGCCCCGCCGGGTCGCGGAAATGAAAAACTGTTTTTT
TRBJ1-5,TRBV5-8,NA,NA,CASRFRIGNQPQHF,TGTGCCAGCCGATTCCGCATAGGGAATCAGCCCCAGCATTTT
TRBJ2-1,TRBV5-1,once,NA,CASSRSTNEQFF,TGCGCCAGCAGCCGTTCAACCAATGAGCAGTTCTTC
TRBJ1-1,TRBV7-3,once,NA,CASSPSGGRLGGEAFF,TGTGCCAGCAGCCCGAGTGGAGGGCGCCTCGGAGGTGAAGCTTTCTTT
TRBJ2-7,TRBV27,NA,NA,CASSTWSGPYEQYF,TGTGCCAGCAGTACTTGGTCGGGGCCCTACGAGCAGTACTTC
TRBJ2-7,TRBV12-3/TRBV12-4,NA,NA,CASSFHREGEQYF,TGTGCCAGCAGTTTCCACAGGGAAGGCGAGCAGTACTTC
TRBJ2-3,TRBV27,NA,NA,CASSRVGTDTQYF,TGTGCCAGCAGTAGGGTGGGGACAGATACGCAGTATTTT
TRBJ2-2,TRBV5-5,NA,NA,CASSTFRTGLTGELFF,TGTGCCAGCAGCACGTTCCGGACAGGACTAACCGGGGAGCTGTTTTTT
TRBJ2-7,TRBV7-8,once,NA,CASSLEPRVPTSEQYF,TGTGCCAGCAGCTTAGAACCCAGGGTCCCTACCAGCGAGCAGTACTTC
TRBJ2-1,TRBV29-1,NA,TRBD1,CSVEGTGGGNEQFF,TGCAGCGTTGAGGGGACAGGAGGCGGGAATGAGCAGTTCTTC
TRBJ2-7,TRBV14,NA,NA,CASSQFNEQYF,TGTGCCAGCAGCCAGTTCAACGAGCAGTACTTC
TRBJ2-7,TRBV15,once,TRBD2,CATSRDLTSGRGEQYF,TGTGCCACCAGCAGAGATCTAACTAGCGGGAGAGGCGAGCAGTACTTC
TRBJ2-1,TRBV3-1,NA,TRBD2,CASSQVRLAENEQFF,TGTGCCAGCAGCCAAGTGAGACTAGCGGAAAATGAGCAGTTCTTC
TRBJ2-7,TRBV24-1,NA,TRBD2,CATSGLAGGEQYF,TGTGCCACCAGCGGACTAGCGGGAGGCGAGCAGTACTTC
TRBJ2-2,TRBV7-3,NA,NA,CASSLGLGANTGELFF,TGTGCCAGCAGCTTAGGGTTAGGAGCGAACACCGGGGAGCTGTTTTTT
TRBJ2-1,TRBV27,few,TRBD2,CASSPMTSGRPYNEQFF,TGTGCCAGCAGTCCGATGACTAGCGGGAGGCCGTACAATGAGCAGTTCTTC
TRBJ2-7,TRBV21-1,NA,NA,CASGKKLSGRSLSYEQYF,TGTGCCAGCGGCAAAAAACTCAGCGGGAGGTCCCTCTCCTACGAGCAGTACTTC
TRBJ2-7,TRBV6-1,NA,TRBD2,CASSESSGRTSFSYEQYF,TGTGCCAGCAGTGAATCTAGCGGGAGGACCTCTTTCTCCTACGAGCAGTACTTC
TRBJ2-1,TRBV6-1,NA,NA,CASIQGPPYNEQFF,TGTGCCAGCATTCAGGGCCCGCCCTACAATGAGCAGTTCTTC
TRBJ2-3,TRBV29-1,NA,NA,CSVRQGSLADTQYF,TGCAGCGTTCGCCAAGGGAGTCTGGCAGATACGCAGTATTTT
TRBJ1-1,TRBV6-5,NA,TRBD1,CASSYTPARGLQNTEAFF,TGTGCCAGCAGTTATACGCCTGCCAGGGGGCTACAGAACACTGAAGCTTTCTTT
TRBJ1-2,TRBV6-5,NA,TRBD1,CASSEPGTGVGYTF,TGTGCCAGCAGTGAGCCCGGGACAGGGGTTGGCTACACCTTC
TRBJ1-2,TRBV6-1,NA,NA,CASSEGRRTWGYTF,TGTGCCAGCAGTGAAGGTCGGCGGACTTGGGGCTACACCTTC
TRBJ2-1,TRBV29-1,NA,TRBD2,CSVEPLAESYNEQFF,TGCAGCGTTGAACCGCTAGCGGAGTCCTACAATGAGCAGTTCTTC